Listed here are 8 T cell receptor beta chains from one sample, sequenced in a study of spatial heterogeneity in lung cancer. Via MiXCR, TCRdb re-called the 5' RACE reads, giving one row per CDR3 protein. This table has about 85,000 distinct CDR3 sequences, about 20% appearing once. Time point noted: sample taken at primary tumor resection. Whole RNA from tumor, nontumor lung or frozen PBMC was sequenced unsorted. Sequencing used PBMCs, obtained at surgery. The receptors were sampled from a male donor with early-stage non-small cell lung cancer.

In its sample, this clonotype was seen many times. The gene calls are TRBV3-1 and TRBJ2-3; TRBD2 agrees at 11 bases. The V segment lost 4 bases and the J segment 1 base; nucleotides outside the gene matches: 7. The germline CDR1 and CDR2 sequences are LGHDT and YNNKEL (reference sequence). The CDR3 length is 17 residues. The CDR3 DNA reads as TGTGCCAGCAGCCGCCAACTAGCGGGAGTTCGCACAGATACGCAGTATTTT. As protein: CASSRQLAGVRTDTQYF.

The chain joins TRBV28 to TRBJ1-1; unclear D gene. Germline CDR1 MDHEN, CDR2 SYDVKM. Trimming stripped 7 bases from V and 4 bases from J, with 13 bases between. The CDR3 loop spans 13 amino acids. This chain's CDR3 is CASMAGKITEAFF. The DNA for the CDR3 is TGTGCCAGCATGGCGGGAAAGATCACTGAAGCTTTCTTT.

This chain links TRBV12-3 or TRBV12-4 with TRBJ2-2; 7 nucleotides agree with TRBD2. The CDR3 has 20 residues. Trimming took 3 bases from V and 0 from J; bases not matched to a gene: 16. As DNA, the CDR3 is TGTGCCAGCAGTTTTCAGCGTCGGGGAGCCGGGACTACGAACACCGGGGAGCTGTTTTTT. It codes for CASSFQRRGAGTTNTGELFF.

This clonotype was seen a handful of times. The chain recombines TRBV20-1 with TRBJ2-7; TRBD1 matches 9 bases. Trimming cost V 6 bases and J 5 bases; bases outside gene matches: 5. The germline gives CDR1 DFQATT, CDR2 SNEGSKA (reference sequence). The CDR3 length is 12 residues. CDR3 DNA sequence: TGCAGTGCCATCCGGGACAGGGACGAGCAGTACTTC. Its protein is CSAIRDRDEQYF.

V is TRBV5-1 and J is TRBJ2-3; 9 bases are a match to TRBD1. CDR3 length: 14 amino acids. Germline lookup yields CDR1 SGHRS and CDR2 YFSETQ. With V trimmed by 2 bases and J by 6 bases, 4 bases remained unmatched. CDR3 nucleotide sequence: TGCGCCAGCAGCTTTGGGACAGGGTTGGATACGCAGTATTTT. Its translation is CASSFGTGLDTQYF.

The chain links TRBV28 to TRBJ2-7, with 10 bases aligning to TRBD2. CDR3 length: 12 amino acids. Germline V gives CDR1 MDHEN, CDR2 SYDVKM. Trimming at V came to 6 bases and at J to 5 bases, leaving 1 base not matched to a gene. The CDR3 reads CASRGTSDEQYF. The CDR3 DNA follows: TGTGCCAGCAGGGGGACTAGCGACGAGCAGTACTTC.

V usage is TRBV6-1 and J usage is TRBJ2-5; the match to TRBD1 covers 8 bases. There are 14 residues in the CDR3. Germline lookup yields CDR1 MNHNS and CDR2 SASEGT. Trimming cost V 6 bases and J 4 bases; bases outside gene matches: 7. CDR3 loop: CASRPPGTGETQYF. For the CDR3, the DNA is TGTGCCAGCAGACCCCCCGGGACAGGAGAGACCCAGTACTTC.

The V and J genes are TRBV3-1 and TRBJ2-3; D possibly corresponds to TRBD1 (6 bases). Germline assignment: CDR1 LGHDT and CDR2 YNNKEL (reference sequence). This CDR3 has 14 amino acids. V was pared by 3 bases and J by 4 bases, with 11 bases between. Here the CDR3 reads CASSQGRGPDTQYF. DNA for the CDR3: TGTGCCAGCAGCCAGGGCAGGGGACCAGATACGCAGTATTTT.